This T cell receptor (beta chain) was obtained from a study of T-cell reconstitution after alpha-beta-depleted transplantation in children. V was cut by 4 bases and J by 9 bases, with 22 bases left in between. Germline loops: CDR1 SGHAT, CDR2 FQNNGV. The CDR3 length is 16 residues. The authors prepared the TCRbeta library with unique molecular identifiers. A single record per CDR3 protein comes from TCRdb applying MiXCR to the PCR reads. The table shows about 400,000 distinct CDR3 sequences, with about a fifth occurring only once. The sample here was PBMCs from the stem cell graft donor, taken from the stem cell graft. This chain connects TRBV11-2 to TRBJ2-1; TRBD1 or TRBD2 may be the D gene (6 bases each). The receptor's source is a human donor who donated a stem cell graft to a child with acute myeloid leukemia. The CDR3 DNA is TGTGCCAGCAGCTCGCAGGGGTCGGGAGTCGTCACTGAGCAGTTCTTC. As protein: CASSSQGSGVVTEQFF. Looking up the rest from reference TRBV11-2 and TRBJ2-1 gives the full variable domain: EAGVAQSPRYKIIEKRQSVAFWCNPISGHATLYWYQQILGQGPKLLIQFQNNGVVDDSQLPKDRFSAERLKGVDSTLKIQPAKLEDSAVYLCASSSQGSGVVTEQFFGPGTRLTVL.